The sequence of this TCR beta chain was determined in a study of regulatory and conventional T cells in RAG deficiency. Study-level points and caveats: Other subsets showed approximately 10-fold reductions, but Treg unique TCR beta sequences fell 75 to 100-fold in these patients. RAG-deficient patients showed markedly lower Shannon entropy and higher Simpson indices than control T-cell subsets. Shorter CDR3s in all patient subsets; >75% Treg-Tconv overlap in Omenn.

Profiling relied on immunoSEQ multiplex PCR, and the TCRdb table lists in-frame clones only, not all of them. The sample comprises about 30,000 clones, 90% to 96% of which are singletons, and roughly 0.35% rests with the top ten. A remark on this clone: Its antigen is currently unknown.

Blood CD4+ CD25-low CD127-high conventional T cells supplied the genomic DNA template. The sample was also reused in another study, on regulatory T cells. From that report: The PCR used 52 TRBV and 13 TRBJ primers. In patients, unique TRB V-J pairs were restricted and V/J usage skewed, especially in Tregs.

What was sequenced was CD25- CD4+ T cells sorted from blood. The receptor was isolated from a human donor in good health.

The CDR3 nucleotides read TGTGCCACCACGAACGGTGCAGGAACGCAGTATTTT. This gives the protein CATTNGAGTQYF. This chain connects TRBV2 to TRBJ2-3, with D unclear. Per the germline V gene, CDR1 is SNHLY and CDR2 is FYNNEI. CDR3 length: 12 residues. Trimming stripped 10 bases from V and 9 bases from J, with 17 bases between.